This TCR beta chain appears in the sequencing data of a study of control samples from healthy donors and cancer patients. The table came from immunoSEQ multiplex PCR; TCRdb's copy has only in-frame clones and leaves some out. The sample consists of 75,000 to 90,000 clones, under 90% of them appearing once. The sequence was collected from a woman aged 45-60 years with colorectal cancer. What was sequenced was PBMCs.

Here the CDR3 reads CATSEGGQQETQYF. CDR3 DNA: TGTGCCACCAGTGAGGGGGGACAGCAAGAGACCCAGTACTTC. V is TRBV24-1 and J is TRBJ2-5; weak D call: TRBD1 (7 bases). V gave up 4 bases and J gave up 2 bases, with 10 bases separating them. Per germline, CDR1 KGHDR and CDR2 SFDVKD. The length of the CDR3 is 14 residues.